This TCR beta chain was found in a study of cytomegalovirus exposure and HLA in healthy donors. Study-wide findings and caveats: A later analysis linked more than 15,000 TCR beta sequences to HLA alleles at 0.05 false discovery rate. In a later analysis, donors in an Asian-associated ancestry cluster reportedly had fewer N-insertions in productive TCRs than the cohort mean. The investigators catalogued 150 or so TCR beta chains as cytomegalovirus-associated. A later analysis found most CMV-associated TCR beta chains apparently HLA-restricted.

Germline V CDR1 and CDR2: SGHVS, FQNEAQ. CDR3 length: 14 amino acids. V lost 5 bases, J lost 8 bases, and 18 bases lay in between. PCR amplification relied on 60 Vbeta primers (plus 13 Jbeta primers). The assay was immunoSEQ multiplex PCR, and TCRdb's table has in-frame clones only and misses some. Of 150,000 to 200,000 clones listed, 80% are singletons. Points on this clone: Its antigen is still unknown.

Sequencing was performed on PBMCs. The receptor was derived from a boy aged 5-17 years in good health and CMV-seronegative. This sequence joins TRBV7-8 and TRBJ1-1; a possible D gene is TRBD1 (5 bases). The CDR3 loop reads CASSHSGQSLEAFF. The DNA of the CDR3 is TGTGCCAGCAGCCATTCAGGGCAGAGTCTCGAAGCTTTCTTT.